This section outlines one TCR beta chain sequence together with its context. The data belong to a study of blood T cell repertoires in COVID-19. Original processing notes: Reference gene primer amplification yielded estimated nucleated cell counts. Here immunoSEQ multiplex PCR was the method, and the copy in TCRdb shows in-frame clones only, minus some. The V and J calls and clone size come from that table; D and trimming were worked out from the DNA. This sample yields approximately 170,000 clones, of which about nine tenths are seen a single time; about 1% belongs to the top ten. CDR3 length equals 17 residues. V dropped 0 bases and J dropped 8 bases, with 22 bases sitting between them.

Sample: peripheral blood. This clonotype originated in a man in his thirties or forties with acute or convalescent COVID-19. V usage is TRBV23-1 and J usage is TRBJ1-2, with a tentative D call TRBD1 (5 bases). Being an ORF, TRBV23-1 has a function that is uncertain. CDR3 DNA sequence: TGCGCCAGCAGTCAATCCGGTTTTCAGGGAAAGGGTGGCGGCTACACCTTC. This encodes CASSQSGFQGKGGGYTF.